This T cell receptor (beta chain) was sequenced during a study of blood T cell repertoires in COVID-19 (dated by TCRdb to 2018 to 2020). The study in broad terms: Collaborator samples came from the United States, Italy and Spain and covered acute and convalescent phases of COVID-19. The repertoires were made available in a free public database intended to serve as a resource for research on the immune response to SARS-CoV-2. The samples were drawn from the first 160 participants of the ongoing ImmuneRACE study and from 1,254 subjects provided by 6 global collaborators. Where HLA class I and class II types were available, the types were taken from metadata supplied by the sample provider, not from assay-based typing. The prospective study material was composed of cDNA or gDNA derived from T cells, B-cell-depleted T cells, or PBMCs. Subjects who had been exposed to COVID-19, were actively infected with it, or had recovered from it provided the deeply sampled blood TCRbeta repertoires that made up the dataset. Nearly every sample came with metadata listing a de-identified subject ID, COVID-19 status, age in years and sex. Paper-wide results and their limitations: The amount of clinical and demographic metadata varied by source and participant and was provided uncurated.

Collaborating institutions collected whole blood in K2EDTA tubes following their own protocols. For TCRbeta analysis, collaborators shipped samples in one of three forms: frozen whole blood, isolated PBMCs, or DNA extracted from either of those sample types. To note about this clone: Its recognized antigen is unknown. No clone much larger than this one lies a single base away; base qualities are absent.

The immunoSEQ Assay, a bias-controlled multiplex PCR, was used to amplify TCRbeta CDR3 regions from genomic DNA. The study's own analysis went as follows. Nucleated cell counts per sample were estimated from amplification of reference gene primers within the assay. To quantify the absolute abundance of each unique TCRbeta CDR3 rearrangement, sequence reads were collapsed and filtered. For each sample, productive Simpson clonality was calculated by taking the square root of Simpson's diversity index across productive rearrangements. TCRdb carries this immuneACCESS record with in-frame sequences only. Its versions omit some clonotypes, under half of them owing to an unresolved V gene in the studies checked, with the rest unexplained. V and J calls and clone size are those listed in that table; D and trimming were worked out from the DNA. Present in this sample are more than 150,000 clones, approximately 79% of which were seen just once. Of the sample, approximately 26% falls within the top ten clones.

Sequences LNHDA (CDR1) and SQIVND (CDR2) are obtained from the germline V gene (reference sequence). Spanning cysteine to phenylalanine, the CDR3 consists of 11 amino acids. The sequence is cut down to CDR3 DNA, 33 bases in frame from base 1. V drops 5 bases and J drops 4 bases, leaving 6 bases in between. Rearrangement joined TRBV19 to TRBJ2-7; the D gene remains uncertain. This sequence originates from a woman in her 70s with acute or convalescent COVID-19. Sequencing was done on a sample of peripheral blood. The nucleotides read TGTGCCAGTAGTGGCAGTTACGAGCAGTACTTC. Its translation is CASSGSYEQYF.